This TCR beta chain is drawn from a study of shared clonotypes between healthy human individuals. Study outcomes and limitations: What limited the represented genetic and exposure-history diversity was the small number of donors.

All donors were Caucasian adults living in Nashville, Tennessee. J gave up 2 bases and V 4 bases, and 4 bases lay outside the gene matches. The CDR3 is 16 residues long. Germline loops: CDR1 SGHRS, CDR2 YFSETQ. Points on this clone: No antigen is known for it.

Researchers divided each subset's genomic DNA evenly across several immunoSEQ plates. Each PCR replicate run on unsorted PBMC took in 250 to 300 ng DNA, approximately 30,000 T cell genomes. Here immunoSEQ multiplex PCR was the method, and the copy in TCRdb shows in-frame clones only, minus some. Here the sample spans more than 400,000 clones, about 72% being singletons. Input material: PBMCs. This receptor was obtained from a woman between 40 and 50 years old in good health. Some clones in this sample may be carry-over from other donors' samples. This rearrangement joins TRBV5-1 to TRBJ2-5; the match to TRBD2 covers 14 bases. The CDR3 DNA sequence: TGCGCCAGCAGCCCGGGGACTAGCGGGAGTCAAGAGACCCAGTACTTC. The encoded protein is CASSPGTSGSQETQYF. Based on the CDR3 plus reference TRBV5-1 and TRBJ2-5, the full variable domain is KAGVTQTPRYLIKTRGQQVTLSCSPISGHRSVSWYQQTPGQGLQFLFEYFSETQRNKGNFPGRFSGRQFSNSRSEMNVSTLELGDSALYLCASSPGTSGSQETQYFGPGTRLLVL.